This note documents a single T cell receptor (beta chain) sequence. The entry originates in a study of CD8 T cells in Susac syndrome. CD8+ and CD4+ blood T cells underwent TCR beta sequencing. Random hexamers were used to reverse transcribe the RNA input (about 0.5 to 1 ug). From the immunoSEQ multiplex PCR reads, TCRdb called clonotypes with MiXCR, one entry per CDR3 protein. The data hold more than 65,000 distinct CDR3 sequences, with approximately 94% observed a single time. This CDR3 spans 13 amino acids. Trimming stripped 5 bases from V and 7 bases from J, with 14 bases between. Per the germline V gene, CDR1 is MDHEN and CDR2 is SYDVKM.

The specimen sequenced was CD8+ T cells from PBMCs. This receptor was taken from a human donor with multiple sclerosis. The gene calls are TRBV28 and TRBJ1-1; D possibly corresponds to TRBD1 (6 bases). CDR3 DNA: TGTGCCAGCAGTAACAGTGGACAGATTGAAGCTTTCTTT. It specifies CASSNSGQIEAFF.